At least ten counts were recorded for the clone carrying this T cell receptor (beta chain). TCRdb reprocessed the 5' RACE reads with MiXCR, giving one entry per CDR3 protein. The profile shows hundreds of thousands of distinct CDR3 sequences, around an eighth of them singletons. This CDR3 has 14 amino acids. Trimming took 5 bases from V and 0 from J, leaving 8 bases between them. These data are taken from a study of identical twins. Another study also made use of these data, one on yellow fever vaccine responses in identical twins.

The sequence was collected from a woman aged 18-35 years in good health. The sample comprised PBMCs. The chain joins TRBV12-3 or TRBV12-4 to TRBJ1-5; D is ambiguous. CDR3 protein: CASSTTASNQPQHF. The CDR3 region has the DNA TGTGCCAGCAGTACTACAGCTAGCAATCAGCCCCAGCATTTT.